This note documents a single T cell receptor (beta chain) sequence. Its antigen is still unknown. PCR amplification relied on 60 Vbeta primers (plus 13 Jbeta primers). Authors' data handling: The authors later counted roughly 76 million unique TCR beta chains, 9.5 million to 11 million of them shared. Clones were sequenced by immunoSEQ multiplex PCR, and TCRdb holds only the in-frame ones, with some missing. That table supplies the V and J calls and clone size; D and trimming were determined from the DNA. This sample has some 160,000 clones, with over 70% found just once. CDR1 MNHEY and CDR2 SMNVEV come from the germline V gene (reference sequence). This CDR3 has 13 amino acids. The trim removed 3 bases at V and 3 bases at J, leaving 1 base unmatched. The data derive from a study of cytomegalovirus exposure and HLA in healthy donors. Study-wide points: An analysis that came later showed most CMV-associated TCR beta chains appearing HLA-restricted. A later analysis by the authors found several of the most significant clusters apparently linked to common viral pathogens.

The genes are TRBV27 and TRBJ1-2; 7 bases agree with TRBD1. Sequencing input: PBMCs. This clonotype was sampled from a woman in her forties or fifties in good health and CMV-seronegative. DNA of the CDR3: TGTGCCAGCAGTTTGGGGACAGACTATGGCTACACCTTC. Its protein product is CASSLGTDYGYTF.